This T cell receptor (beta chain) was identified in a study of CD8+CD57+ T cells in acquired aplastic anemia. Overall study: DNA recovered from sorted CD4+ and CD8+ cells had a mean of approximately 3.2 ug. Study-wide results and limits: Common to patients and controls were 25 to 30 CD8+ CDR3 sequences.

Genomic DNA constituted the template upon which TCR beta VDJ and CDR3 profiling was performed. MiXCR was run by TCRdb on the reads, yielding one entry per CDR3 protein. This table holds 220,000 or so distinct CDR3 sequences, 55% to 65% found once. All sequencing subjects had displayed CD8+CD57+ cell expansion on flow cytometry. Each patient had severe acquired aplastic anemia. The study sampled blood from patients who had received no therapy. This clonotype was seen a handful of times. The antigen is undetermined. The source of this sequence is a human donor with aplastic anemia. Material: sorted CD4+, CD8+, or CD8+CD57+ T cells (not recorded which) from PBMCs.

The CDR3 coding sequence is TGTGCCAGCAGTCCCCCTGGACTCAATCAGCCCCAGCATTTT. The encoded protein is CASSPPGLNQPQHF. The chain links TRBV9 to TRBJ1-5; D not certain. Between the trimmed V and J ends, which lost 5 bases and 3 bases, there was a span of 12 bases. From germline, CDR1 is SGDLS and CDR2 YYNGEE. The CDR3 totals 14 residues.